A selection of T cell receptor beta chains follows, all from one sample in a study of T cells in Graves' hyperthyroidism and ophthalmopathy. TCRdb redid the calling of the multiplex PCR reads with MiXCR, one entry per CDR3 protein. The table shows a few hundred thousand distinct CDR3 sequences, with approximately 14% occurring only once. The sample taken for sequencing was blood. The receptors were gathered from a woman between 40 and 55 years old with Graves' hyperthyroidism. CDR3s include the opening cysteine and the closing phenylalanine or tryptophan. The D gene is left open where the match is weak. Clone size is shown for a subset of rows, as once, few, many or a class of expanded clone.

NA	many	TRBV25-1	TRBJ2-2	TGTGCCAGCAAAAGGGACGCGAACACCGGGGAGCTGTTTTTT	CASKRDANTGELFF
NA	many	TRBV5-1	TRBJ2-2	TGCGCCAGCAGTTGGGCAGCCGCGAACACCGGGGAGCTGTTTTTT	CASSWAAANTGELFF
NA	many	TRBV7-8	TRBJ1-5	TGTGCCAGCAGCCCATTCACAGAGCAGCCCCAGCATTTT	CASSPFTEQPQHF
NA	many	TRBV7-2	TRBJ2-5	TGTGCCAGCAGCTCACTCGGGGGGCAGGGGTACGGAGAGACCCAGTACTTC	CASSSLGGQGYGETQYF
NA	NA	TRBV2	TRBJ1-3	TGTGCCAGCTGGAGGGGAAACACCATATATTTT	CASWRGNTIYF
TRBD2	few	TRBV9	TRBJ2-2	TGTGCCAGCAGCGCGGGGACTAGCTTTGACGGGGAGCTGTTTTTT	CASSAGTSFDGELFF
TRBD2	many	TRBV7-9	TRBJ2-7	TGTGCCAGCAGCCGGGGAGGGGATGGTGAGCAGTACTTC	CASSRGGDGEQYF
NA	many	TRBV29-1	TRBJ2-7	TGCAGCGTCGCCCCGACTAGAGAGGAGCAGTACTTC	CSVAPTREEQYF
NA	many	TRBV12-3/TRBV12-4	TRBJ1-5	TGTGCCAGCAGTTCAACAGGGACCCAGCATTTT	CASSSTGTQHF
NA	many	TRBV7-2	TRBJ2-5	TGTGCCAGCAGCTTAGATTGGAACCAAGAGACCCAGTACTTC	CASSLDWNQETQYF
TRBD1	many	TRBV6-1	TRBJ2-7	TGTGCCAGCAGCCCCCCGGGACAGTCTCTCTCGGGCTCCTACGAGCAGTACTTC	CASSPPGQSLSGSYEQYF
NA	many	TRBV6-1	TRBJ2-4	TGTGCCAGCAGTGAATCCCGGTGGAATGGCATTCAGTACTTC	CASSESRWNGIQYF
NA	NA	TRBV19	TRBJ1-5	TGTGCCAGTAGTATGGTCAGAAATCAGCCCCAGCATTTT	CASSMVRNQPQHF
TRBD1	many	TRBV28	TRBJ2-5	TGTGCCAGCAGTTTTAATGGGGGACAGGAGACCCAGTACTTC	CASSFNGGQETQYF
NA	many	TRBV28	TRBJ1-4	TGTGCCAGCAGTTCCCGTCCCGGGGGGGAAAAACTGTTTTTT	CASSSRPGGEKLFF
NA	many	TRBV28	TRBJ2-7	TGTGCCAGCAGACCAGGGGGGGGCTACGAGCAGTACTTC	CASRPGGGYEQYF
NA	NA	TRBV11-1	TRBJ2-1	TGTGCCAGCAGCTTAAGGAGCGGACTTGCCAGCTCCTACAATGAGCAGTTCTTC	CASSLRSGLASSYNEQFF
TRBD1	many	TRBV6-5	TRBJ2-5	TGTGCCAGCAGTTACGGGGGACAGGCGCAAGAGACCCAGTACTTC	CASSYGGQAQETQYF
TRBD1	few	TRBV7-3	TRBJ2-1	TGTGCCAGCAGCCCCCGGACAGGGTCAGAGAATGAGCAGTTCTTC	CASSPRTGSENEQFF
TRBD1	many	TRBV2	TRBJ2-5	TGTGCCAGCAGACTGGGACAGGCAGAGACCCAGTACTTC	CASRLGQAETQYF
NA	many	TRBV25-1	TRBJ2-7	TGTGCCAGCAGCCCCCAGGCCCAAACAGGGTGGATCTACGAGCAGTACTTC	CASSPQAQTGWIYEQYF
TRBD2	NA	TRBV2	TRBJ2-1	TGTGCCAGCAGCGGGGAGGGAAAGCAGTTCTTC	CASSGEGKQFF
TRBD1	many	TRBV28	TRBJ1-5	TGTGCCAGCAGTTTTACAGGGGTTTTCAATCAGCCCCAGCATTTT	CASSFTGVFNQPQHF
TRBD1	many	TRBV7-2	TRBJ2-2	TGTGCCAGCAGCCCCGGACAGGGGATGGACACCGGGGAGCTGTTTTTT	CASSPGQGMDTGELFF
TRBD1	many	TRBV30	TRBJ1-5	TGTGCCTGGAGTAGAGCCGACAGGGGAAGCAATCAGCCCCAGCATTTT	CAWSRADRGSNQPQHF
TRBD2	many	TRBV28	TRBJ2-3	TGTGCCAGCAGTTGGGACCTCGGACTAGCGGCCACAGATACGCAGTATTTT	CASSWDLGLAATDTQYF
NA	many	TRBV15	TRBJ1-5	TGTGCCACCAGCATACGGACGGGTTTTAGCAATCAGCCCCAGCATTTT	CATSIRTGFSNQPQHF
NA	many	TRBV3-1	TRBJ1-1	TGTGCCAGCAGCCAATATGGGACAATCTTTACTGAAGCTTTCTTT	CASSQYGTIFTEAFF
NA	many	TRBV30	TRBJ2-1	TGTGCCGCAACCGTGAGGGGGACGAACTACAATGAGCAGTTCTTC	CAATVRGTNYNEQFF
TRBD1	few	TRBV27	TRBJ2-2	TGTGCCACCAAGCGGGACAGGGGTACCGGGGAGCTGTTTTTT	CATKRDRGTGELFF
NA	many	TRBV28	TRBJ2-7	TGTGCCAGCAGCATGGACGGATTTTCCTACGAGCAGTACTTC	CASSMDGFSYEQYF
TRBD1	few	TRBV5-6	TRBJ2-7	TGTGCCAGCAGCTTTACAGGGGGTCGGCAGTACTTC	CASSFTGGRQYF
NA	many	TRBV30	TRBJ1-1	TGTGCCTGGGGGGGAATGAACACTGAAGCTTTCTTT	CAWGGMNTEAFF
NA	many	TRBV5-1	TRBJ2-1	TGCGCCAGCGCTCCGGGACACGTCGGCGTGGGCCAGGGTGAGCAGTTCTTC	CASAPGHVGVGQGEQFF
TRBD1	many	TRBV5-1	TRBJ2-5	TGCGCCAGCAGCTCAGAAAACAGGGGGCGTCAAGAGACCCAGTACTTC	CASSSENRGRQETQYF
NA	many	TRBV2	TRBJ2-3	TGTGCCAGAGGGGTACTTGGTAAAAGCACAGATACGCAGTATTTT	CARGVLGKSTDTQYF
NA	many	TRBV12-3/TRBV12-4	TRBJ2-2	TGTGCCAGCAGTTTAGCGTGGAACGGGGAGCTGTTTTTT	CASSLAWNGELFF
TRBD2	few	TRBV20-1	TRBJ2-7	TGCAGTGCGGACCGGGACAGGGCGTCCGTAGCGGGAGGGCCGGGAAGTGCCTACGAGCAGTACTTC	CSADRDRASVAGGPGSAYEQYF
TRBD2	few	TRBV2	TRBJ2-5	TGTGCCAGCAGTGAAGGGGGGAGGGACCAGTACTTC	CASSEGGRDQYF
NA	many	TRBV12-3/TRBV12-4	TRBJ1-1	TGTGCCACCCGTCGGATGGAGGATACTGAAGCTTTCTTT	CATRRMEDTEAFF
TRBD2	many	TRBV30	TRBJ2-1	TGTGCCTGGGCGGGAGGCTACAATGAGCAGTTCTTC	CAWAGGYNEQFF